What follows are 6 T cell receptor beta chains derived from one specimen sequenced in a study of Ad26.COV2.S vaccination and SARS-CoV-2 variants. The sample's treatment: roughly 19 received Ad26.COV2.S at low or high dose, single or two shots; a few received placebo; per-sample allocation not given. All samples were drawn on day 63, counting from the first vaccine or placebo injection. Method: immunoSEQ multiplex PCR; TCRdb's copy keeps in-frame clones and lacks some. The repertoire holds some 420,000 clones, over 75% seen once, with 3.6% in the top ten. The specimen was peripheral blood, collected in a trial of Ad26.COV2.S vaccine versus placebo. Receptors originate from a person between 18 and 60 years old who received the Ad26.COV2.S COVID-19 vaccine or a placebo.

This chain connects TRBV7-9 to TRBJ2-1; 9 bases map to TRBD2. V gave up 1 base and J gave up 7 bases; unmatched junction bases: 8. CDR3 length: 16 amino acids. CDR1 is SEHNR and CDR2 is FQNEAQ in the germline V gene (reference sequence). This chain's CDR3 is CASSLVSSGGWNEQFF. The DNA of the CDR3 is TGTGCCAGCAGCTTAGTCAGCAGCGGGGGGTGGAATGAGCAGTTCTTC.

DNA of the CDR3: TGTGCCAGTACTCCCCGGGGGGTACAAGAGACCCAGTACTTC. Protein: CASTPRGVQETQYF. The chain is built from TRBV19 and TRBJ2-5, with 7 bases aligning to TRBD2. The germline gives CDR1 LNHDA, CDR2 SQIVND (reference sequence). The ends lost 7 bases at V and 2 bases at J; junction bases unmatched: 7. The CDR3 has 14 amino acids.

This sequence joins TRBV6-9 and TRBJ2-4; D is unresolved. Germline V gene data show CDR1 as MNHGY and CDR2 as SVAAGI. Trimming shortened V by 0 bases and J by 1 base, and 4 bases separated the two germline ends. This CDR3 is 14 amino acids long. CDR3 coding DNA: TGTGCCAGCAGTTATTCGATGGCCAAAAACATTCAGTACTTC. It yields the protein CASSYSMAKNIQYF.

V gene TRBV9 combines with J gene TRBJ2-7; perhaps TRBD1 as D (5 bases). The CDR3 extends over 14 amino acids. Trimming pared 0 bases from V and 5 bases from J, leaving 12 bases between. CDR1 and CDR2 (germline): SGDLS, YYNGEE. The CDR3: CASSVGPGPNEQYF. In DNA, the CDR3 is TGTGCCAGCAGCGTAGGCCCAGGGCCGAACGAGCAGTACTTC. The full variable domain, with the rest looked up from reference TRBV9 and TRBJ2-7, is DSGVTQTPKHLITATGQRVTLRCSPRSGDLSVYWYQQSLDQGLQFLIQYYNGEERAKGNILERFSAQQFPDLHSELNLSSLELGDSALYFCASSVGPGPNEQYFGPGTRLTVT.

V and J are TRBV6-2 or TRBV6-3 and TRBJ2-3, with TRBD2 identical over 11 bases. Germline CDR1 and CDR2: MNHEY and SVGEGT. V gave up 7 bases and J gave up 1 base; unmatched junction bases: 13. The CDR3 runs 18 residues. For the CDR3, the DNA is TGTGCCAGCACCCCCCTGAGAATAGCGGGGGGGGGCACAGATACGCAGTATTTT. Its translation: CASTPLRIAGGGTDTQYF.

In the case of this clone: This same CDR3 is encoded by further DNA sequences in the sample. CDR3 sequence: CASSSSGGAADTQYF. CDR3 DNA: TGTGCCAGCAGCTCTAGCGGGGGGGCCGCAGATACGCAGTATTTT. The rearrangement joins TRBV7-3 to TRBJ2-3, with 12 bases fitting TRBD2. The ends lost 4 bases at V and 4 bases at J; junction bases unmatched: 3. The CDR3 has 15 amino acids. Germline V gene data show CDR1 as SGHTA and CDR2 as FQGTGA.